Here is one T cell receptor (beta chain) with its context. Its antigen remains unidentified. The identical CDR3 is also encoded by other nucleotide sequences in the sample. The record originates from a study of shared clonotypes between healthy human individuals. Background on the study: CD4 naive and memory got three plates each, CD8 naive two, CD8 memory one.

The CDR3 length is 15 residues. The V gene's germline CDR1 is KGHSH and CDR2 LQKENI. The V gene end was trimmed by 1 base and the J gene end by 2 bases; junction bases not matched to a gene: 2. This table comes from immunoSEQ multiplex PCR, and its TCRdb copy is limited to in-frame clones, with some not included. Of 2 million to 2.5 million clones in the sample, roughly 96% were seen once. Study results and caveats: It was the few donors that limited the genetic and exposure-history diversity represented. Sorted-subset sequencing, rarefaction showed, was incomplete despite large depth. Non-shared clonotypes displayed generation probabilities falling below those of clonotypes present in all four donors.

This chain joins TRBV18 and TRBJ2-1; 7 positions match TRBD1. This receptor was obtained from a man younger than 35 in good health. The sequencing sample was made of naive CD4+ T cells sorted from blood. The subset: CD45RA+ positively selected. The CDR3: CASSPRQGAYNEQFF. Here the CDR3 DNA reads TGTGCCAGCTCACCACGGCAGGGGGCCTACAATGAGCAGTTCTTC.